Below, 19 T cell receptor beta chains from the same sample are listed, as sequenced in a study of spatial heterogeneity in lung cancer. General study findings and limits: Within tumors, counts of expanded alpha and beta TCRs tracked tumor mutation counts.

Their antigens remain unidentified. TCRdb redid the calling of the 5' RACE reads with MiXCR, one entry per CDR3 protein. The data show under 14,000 distinct CDR3 sequences, 7.9% seen once. Time point indicated: sample taken at primary tumor resection. The specimen was lung tumor tissue, collected at surgery. The receptors come from a female donor with early-stage non-small cell lung cancer.

This clonotype has only a few counts. Since the library was made to target alpha chains, this beta chain is a stray read and its abundance is not meaningful. This rearrangement joins TRBV7-2 to TRBJ2-4; a possible D gene is TRBD2 (6 bases). The CDR3 spans 13 residues. The germline V gene has CDR1 SGHTA and CDR2 FQGNSA. Trimming took off 5 bases at V and 8 bases at J, with 13 bases between the two ends. Here the CDR3 DNA reads TGTGCCAGCAGCGTGAACAGGAGGGACATTCAGTACTTC. As protein: CASSVNRRDIQYF.

This clonotype has ten or more counts. The junction does not match germline at one end; this may be a read error. The library was designed around alpha chains, so this beta chain is a stray read whose abundance carries little weight. The chain employs TRBV6-1 and TRBJ1-5, with D possibly being TRBD1 (5 bases). Germline CDR1 and CDR2: MNHNS and SASEGT. CDR3 length: 12 residues. The CDR3 coding sequence is TGTGCCAGCAGCGAAGGGGACTTGCTCCAGCATTTT. Encoded protein: CASSEGDLLQHF.

This clonotype was observed at least ten times. The library was prepared for alpha chains; this beta chain is a stray read, so its frequency means little. This chain joins TRBV20-1 and TRBJ2-1, with TRBD2 matching 9 bases. Germline V CDR1 and CDR2: DFQATT, SNEGSKA (reference sequence). The CDR3 runs to 16 residues. Unmatched junction bases numbered 13, after V lost 5 bases and J lost 5 bases. CDR3 loop: CSAQRNRASGDNEQFF. In DNA form, the CDR3 reads TGCAGTGCTCAGAGAAACCGGGCTAGCGGGGACAATGAGCAGTTCTTC.

By share of the sample, this clonotype is medium-sized. As an off-target read in a library built for alpha chains, this beta chain has a frequency of little significance. The rearrangement uses TRBV7-9 and TRBJ2-1; 15 nucleotides match TRBD2. Trimming cost V 8 bases and J 12 bases; bases outside gene matches: 11. The CDR3 totals 15 residues. CDR1 SEHNR and CDR2 FQNEAQ come from the germline V gene (reference sequence). CDR3 in DNA: TGTGCCAGCGATGGCCCCGGGACTAGCGGGGGGAGGCAGTTCTTC. Translated: CASDGPGTSGGRQFF. The entire variable domain, with the rest obtained from reference TRBV7-9 and TRBJ2-1, is as follows: DTGVSQNPRHKITKRGQNVTFRCDPISEHNRLYWYRQTLGQGPEFLTYFQNEAQLEKSRLLSDRFSAERPKGSFSTLEIQRTEQGDSAMYLCASDGPGTSGGRQFFGPGTRLTVL.

This clonotype appeared a few times. With the library built for alpha chains, this beta chain is off target and its frequency is not meaningful. The chain combines TRBV7-8 with TRBJ2-3, with D possibly TRBD2 on 7 matching bases. The V gene lost 8 bases and the J gene lost 8 bases, with 20 bases spanning the gap. CDR1 SGHVS and CDR2 FQNEAQ come from the germline V gene. CDR3 length: 14 amino acids. In DNA, the CDR3 is TGTGCCAGCTCTCAGGGGCGGGGGATCGTTACGCAGTATTTT. Residues: CASSQGRGIVTQYF.

This clonotype was recorded many times. The library was built for alpha chains, so this beta chain is an off-target read and its size means little. The chain uses TRBV18 and TRBJ2-7, with D possibly TRBD2 on 5 matching bases. V was pared by 1 base and J by 5 bases, with 6 bases between. The CDR3 length is 12 residues. Germline assignment: CDR1 KGHSH and CDR2 LQKENI. The CDR3 nucleotides read TGTGCCAGCTCACCACAGAGGGACGAGCAGTACTTC. It yields the protein CASSPQRDEQYF.

This clonotype was seen repeatedly, ten times or more. The library was designed around alpha chains, so this beta chain is a stray read whose abundance carries little weight. The chain is built from TRBV18 and TRBJ2-1; the D gene is possibly TRBD2 (5 bases). Germline CDR1 and CDR2: KGHSH and LQKENI. Trimming pared 1 base from V and 5 bases from J, leaving 15 bases between. The CDR3 length is 16 residues. The CDR3 nucleotides are TGTGCCAGCTCACCACAGACCGCTACCGGGGACAATGAGCAGTTCTTC. This encodes CASSPQTATGDNEQFF.

The sample holds many counts of this clonotype. This beta chain slipped into a library made for alpha chains as a stray read, so its size is not meaningful. The chain is built from TRBV20-1 and TRBJ2-5; possible D gene TRBD2, 6 bases. Between the trimmed V and J ends, which lost 6 bases and 5 bases, there was a span of 16 bases. The CDR3 is made up of 13 amino acids. Germline V gene lookup returns CDR1 DFQATT and CDR2 SNEGSKA (reference sequence). CDR3 sequence reads: CSANWAGGETQYF. The CDR3 DNA is TGCAGTGCCAACTGGGCAGGAGGGGAGACCCAGTACTTC.

This clonotype was picked up many times. The library was prepared for alpha chains; this beta chain is a stray read, so its frequency means little. The rearrangement links TRBV5-4 to TRBJ2-1, with D possibly matching TRBD2 (5 bases). CDR1 and CDR2 (germline): SGHNT, YYREEE (reference sequence). V was trimmed by 4 bases and J by 4 bases, leaving 18 bases between them. The CDR3 sequence is 16 residues long. CDR3 region: CASSVDPPGGYNEQFF. CDR3 DNA sequence: TGTGCCAGCAGCGTGGACCCTCCCGGAGGATACAATGAGCAGTTCTTC. The whole variable domain, remainder taken from reference TRBV5-4 and TRBJ2-1, is ETGVTQSPTHLIKTRGQQVTLRCSSQSGHNTVSWYQQALGQGPQFIFQYYREEENGRGNFPPRFSGLQFPNYSSELNVNALELDDSALYLCASSVDPPGGYNEQFFGPGTRLTVL.

Details on this clonotype: For a library built for alpha chains, this beta chain is a stray read; little rests on its size. The chain combines TRBV28 with TRBJ1-2, with D possibly TRBD1 on 5 matching bases. This CDR3 is 14 amino acids long. Trimming cost V 8 bases and J 8 bases, with 21 bases left between them. From germline, CDR1 is MDHEN and CDR2 SYDVKM. CDR3 amino acids: CASGSRGRGRGYTF. DNA of the CDR3: TGTGCCAGCGGATCCCGAGGAAGGGGCCGGGGCTACACCTTC.

This clonotype was found many times. This beta chain represents an off-target read in a library built for alpha chains; its size is of limited meaning. The chain recombines TRBV9 with TRBJ1-6, with D perhaps TRBD1 (6 bases). The CDR3 totals 14 residues. Germline V gives CDR1 SGDLS, CDR2 YYNGEE. V dropped 3 bases and J dropped 8 bases, with 12 bases sitting between them. CDR3 sequence: CASSAGGFDSPLHF. The CDR3 nucleotides are TGTGCCAGCAGCGCTGGGGGCTTCGATTCACCCCTCCACTTT.

This clonotype was observed many times. Within a library made for alpha chains, this beta chain is off target, and its count is uninformative. This chain links TRBV19 with TRBJ2-5; TRBD1 might be the D (6 bases). This CDR3 contains 14 residues. CDR1 LNHDA and CDR2 SQIVND come from the germline V gene (reference sequence). V lost 3 bases and J lost 5, with 13 bases in between. CDR3 protein: CASSMGSTGETQYF. CDR3 sequence (DNA): TGTGCCAGTAGTATGGGGAGTACAGGGGAGACCCAGTACTTC.

To note about this clonotype: One base away lies a much larger clone, so this may be a sequencing read error. The missing conserved phenylalanine or tryptophan at the end of this CDR3 makes a read error likely. The size of this beta chain means little, since it is a stray read in a library made for alpha chains. The genes are TRBV6-6 and TRBJ1-2; D gene unclear. The V and J ends lost 8 bases and 2 bases respectively, with 12 bases between them. The CDR3 runs to 13 residues. Germline loops: CDR1 MNHNY, CDR2 SVGAGI (reference sequence). DNA for the CDR3: TGTGCCAGCTTGGTCCCAGCGAACTATGGCTACACCTCC. Translating gives CASLVPANYGYTS.

This clonotype occurred many times. In a library made to pick up alpha chains, this beta chain is a stray read with a size that means little. The J gene is TRBJ2-2, the V gene TRBV7-3; D may be TRBD1 or TRBD2 (7 bases each). V dropped 3 bases and J dropped 7 bases, with 18 bases sitting between them. Germline-derived CDR1 and CDR2 are SGHTA and FQGTGA. CDR3 length equals 16 residues. CDR3 coding DNA: TGTGCCAGCAGCTTGGACGGGGGGACAGCGATCGGGGAGCTGTTTTTT. Its protein product is CASSLDGGTAIGELFF. Filled out from reference TRBV7-3 and TRBJ2-2, the complete variable domain reads GAGVSQTPSNKVTEKGKYVELRCDPISGHTALYWYRQSLGQGPEFLIYFQGTGAADDSGLPNDRFFAVRPEGSVSTLKIQRTERGDSAVYLCASSLDGGTAIGELFFGEGSRLTVL.

In this sample, this clonotype turned up many times. As an off-target read in a library built for alpha chains, this beta chain has a frequency of little significance. CDR3 sequence: CASSYLGQWGNTEAFF. CDR3 DNA: TGTGCCAGCAGTTACCTTGGACAGTGGGGGAACACTGAAGCTTTCTTT. This chain links TRBV6-5 with TRBJ1-1, with D maybe TRBD1 (6 bases). Germline V gives CDR1 MNHEY, CDR2 SVGAGI. V was trimmed by 2 bases and J by 1 base, leaving 14 bases between them. The CDR3 consists of 16 residues.

This clonotype was picked up many times. This beta chain is a stray read from a library made for alpha chains; its abundance is not meaningful. This chain uses TRBV2 with TRBJ2-5; the D gene is possibly TRBD2 (5 bases). Germline-derived CDR1 and CDR2 are SNHLY and FYNNEI. This CDR3 is 15 amino acids long. The V end was cut by 8 bases, the J end by 5 bases, with 21 bases between. The CDR3 loop reads CASSPWTSRGETQYF. CDR3 DNA: TGTGCCAGCTCGCCGTGGACTTCCCGGGGTGAGACCCAGTACTTC. The variable domain in full, completed from reference TRBV2 and TRBJ2-5, reads EPEVTQTPSHQVTQMGQEVILRCVPISNHLYFYWYRQILGQKVEFLVSFYNNEISEKSEIFDDQFSVERPDGSNFTLKIRSTKLEDSAMYFCASSPWTSRGETQYFGPGTRLLVL.

This clonotype has at least ten counts. The size of this beta chain means little, since it is a stray read in a library made for alpha chains. The V call is TRBV20-1, the J call TRBJ2-1, with a possible D match to TRBD2 (6 bases). Between the trimmed V and J ends, which lost 6 bases and 10 bases, there was a span of 19 bases. The CDR3 totals 13 residues. The V gene's germline CDR1 is DFQATT and CDR2 SNEGSKA (reference sequence). In DNA form, the CDR3 reads TGCAGTGCCGAGATGGCTAGCGAGAGGGAGCAGTTCTTC. Translating gives CSAEMASEREQFF.

At least ten counts were recorded for this clonotype. This beta chain appears as a stray read in a library generated for alpha chains; its size is not informative. For the CDR3, the DNA is TGTGCCAGCAGCCCAAACGACGGAAATGGCTACACCTTC. Translation gives CASSPNDGNGYTF. The rearrangement joins TRBV7-3 to TRBJ1-2, with D unresolved. This CDR3 contains 13 residues. The germline V gene has CDR1 SGHTA and CDR2 FQGTGA. Between the trimmed V and J ends, which lost 5 bases and 6 bases, there was a span of 13 bases.

At least ten counts were recorded for this clonotype. The library was built for alpha chains, so this beta chain is an off-target read and its size means little. V is TRBV7-2 and J is TRBJ2-5, with 7 bases lining up with TRBD2. The germline CDR1 and CDR2 sequences are SGHTA and FQGNSA. CDR3 length equals 15 residues. The trim removed 2 bases at V and 3 bases at J, leaving 6 bases unmatched. The CDR3 nucleotides read TGTGCCAGCAGCTTAAGGGGACTACCTGAAGAGACCCAGTACTTC. It is translated as CASSLRGLPEETQYF.